This T cell receptor beta chain was recorded in a study of T cell responses to AZD1222 COVID-19 vaccine. Points from the study as a whole: Mostly white British, mostly female donors; authors suggested clonal diversity may be underestimated.

A word on this clone: Its antigen remains unidentified.

The data were produced by immunoSEQ multiplex PCR, yet TCRdb's version contains in-frame clones alone and is incomplete. The sample consists of tens of thousands of clones, about 82% of them appearing once. The CDR3 loop spans 15 amino acids. Germline lookup yields CDR1 MNHEY and CDR2 SMNVEV (reference sequence). V lost 5 bases and J 6 bases, leaving 19 bases between the germline ends. The chain links TRBV27 to TRBJ1-1; a weak D match, TRBD1 (6 bases). Material: peripheral blood, obtained on day 0 of AZD1222 vaccination. The sequence was collected from an adult in good health. CDR3 in amino acids: CASSRWGRGGPEAFF. CDR3 coding DNA: TGTGCCAGCAGTCGGTGGGGGCGGGGAGGTCCTGAAGCTTTCTTT.